This is a list of T cell receptor beta chains from one sample in a study of cytomegalovirus exposure and HLA in healthy donors. Clones were sequenced by immunoSEQ multiplex PCR, and TCRdb holds only the in-frame ones, with some missing. The repertoire holds 100,000 to 150,000 clones, with around 77% as singletons. Sequenced: PBMCs. The origin of the receptors is a woman aged 45-65 years in good health and CMV-seronegative. Each CDR3 is given with its conserved first and last residue. The D gene is left open where the match is weak. Expanded clones get a size class; other rows say once, few or many, or leave the size out.

>TRBJ2-3|NA|13|TRBV29-1|NA
CSVGGGLTDTQYF
TGCAGCGTTGGAGGTGGTCTCACAGATACGCAGTATTTT
>TRBJ1-5|NA|15|TRBV19|NA
CASSIDGRSNQPQHF
TGTGCCAGTAGTATAGACGGGAGGAGCAATCAGCCCCAGCATTTT
>TRBJ2-1|NA|15|TRBV6-6|NA
CASSSGTRLYYEQFF
TGTGCCAGCAGCTCCGGGACACGGCTTTACTATGAGCAGTTCTTC
>TRBJ2-3|TRBD2|16|TRBV5-4|NA
CASSLTSGRGRDTQYF
TGTGCCAGCAGCCTGACTAGCGGGAGGGGGAGAGATACGCAGTATTTT
>TRBJ2-3|TRBD1|16|TRBV23-1|once
CASSPRRGQHTDTQYF
TGCGCCAGCAGTCCCCGTAGGGGACAGCACACAGATACGCAGTATTTT
>TRBJ2-7|TRBD2|16|TRBV9|NA
CASSVAQGGSLNEQYF
TGTGCCAGCAGCGTAGCCCAAGGCGGGAGTCTCAACGAGCAGTACTTC
>TRBJ2-1|NA|14|TRBV9|NA
CASSTGTSYNEQFF
TGTGCCAGCAGCACCGGGACTTCCTACAATGAGCAGTTCTTC
>TRBJ1-2|TRBD1|16|TRBV27|few
CASSEGQGTGAYGYTF
TGTGCCAGCAGTGAAGGACAGGGAACAGGGGCCTATGGCTACACCTTC
>TRBJ2-5|TRBD2|17|TRBV5-6|NA
CASSLRTSGRGRETQYF
TGTGCCAGCAGCCTTCGGACTAGCGGGAGGGGGAGGGAGACCCAGTACTTC
>TRBJ2-3|TRBD2|16|TRBV18|NA
CASSPRVGGGADTQYF
TGTGCCAGCTCACCACGGGTTGGCGGGGGAGCAGATACGCAGTATTTT
>TRBJ1-4|NA|14|TRBV30|NA
CAWSVLQGNEKLFF
TGTGCCTGGAGTGTACTACAGGGTAATGAAAAACTGTTTTTT
>TRBJ2-1|NA|17|TRBV28|few
CASSQRVGGISYNEQFF
TGTGCCAGCAGCCAGAGGGTAGGAGGAATCTCCTACAATGAGCAGTTCTTC
>TRBJ1-5|TRBD1|14|TRBV19|NA
CASRGQGVWQPQHF
TGTGCCAGTCGGGGACAGGGGGTTTGGCAGCCCCAGCATTTT
>TRBJ1-1|TRBD1|16|TRBV19|NA
CASSVLGGQGGTEAFF
TGTGCCAGTAGTGTATTAGGGGGACAGGGTGGCACTGAAGCTTTCTTT
>TRBJ2-1|NA|15|TRBV19|NA
CASSIGRLPANEQFF
TGTGCCAGTAGTATAGGGCGACTCCCCGCCAATGAGCAGTTCTTC
>TRBJ1-2|NA|16|TRBV4-3|NA
CASSQDLRGRLEGYTF
TGCGCCAGCAGCCAAGACTTAAGGGGCAGGTTGGAGGGCTACACCTTC
>TRBJ1-1|NA|13|TRBV11-1|NA
CASSLEYPSEAFF
TGTGCCAGCAGCTTAGAATATCCGTCCGAGGCTTTCTTT
>TRBJ1-1|NA|15|TRBV5-1|NA
CASSLAGTPNTEAFF
TGCGCCAGCAGCTTGGCCGGGACACCGAACACTGAAGCTTTCTTT
>TRBJ2-7|TRBD2|13|TRBV29-1|NA
CSVDLTGGYEQYF
TGCAGCGTTGACCTAACCGGGGGGTACGAGCAGTACTTC
>TRBJ2-5|NA|13|TRBV30|NA
CAWSVGSLETQYF
TGTGCCTGGAGTGTTGGCAGTCTAGAGACCCAGTACTTC
>TRBJ1-4|TRBD1|15|TRBV18|NA
CASSPRTGADEKLFF
TGTGCCAGCTCACCAAGGACAGGGGCTGACGAAAAACTGTTTTTT
>TRBJ2-1|TRBD2|16|TRBV7-8|NA
CASSATSGGTYNEQFF
TGTGCCAGCAGCGCGACTAGCGGGGGGACTTACAATGAGCAGTTCTTC
>TRBJ1-2|TRBD1|11|TRBV5-5|once
CASRWTGLATF
TGTGCCAGCAGATGGACAGGGCTGGCCACCTTC
>TRBJ2-7|TRBD1|15|TRBV27|NA
CASSAADRGVYEQYF
TGTGCCAGCAGTGCCGCGGACAGGGGAGTCTACGAGCAGTACTTC
>TRBJ1-1|TRBD1|15|TRBV27|NA
CASSLGTGGATEAFF
TGTGCCAGCAGTCTAGGGACAGGGGGGGCCACTGAAGCTTTCTTT
>TRBJ1-1|NA|15|TRBV6-5|NA
CASSYSTQRESEAFF
TGTGCCAGCAGTTACTCGACACAGAGGGAATCTGAAGCTTTCTTT
>TRBJ1-5|NA|15|TRBV11-2|NA
CASSSTGDSNQPQHF
TGTGCCAGCAGCTCGACAGGAGATAGCAATCAGCCCCAGCATTTT
>TRBJ1-5|TRBD1|16|TRBV25-1|NA
CASSLGTGASNQPQHF
TGTGCCAGCAGTCTTGGGACAGGTGCTTCCAATCAGCCCCAGCATTTT
>TRBJ1-2|TRBD1|14|TRBV5-4|NA
CASSGGQAPYGYTF
TGTGCCAGCAGCGGAGGACAGGCGCCGTATGGCTACACCTTC
>TRBJ2-7|NA|12|TRBV7-9|NA
CSSSLPIDEQYF
TGTTCCAGCAGCCTTCCTATCGACGAGCAGTACTTC
>TRBJ1-5|NA|15|TRBV30|NA
CAWSRAGASNQPQNF
TGTGCCTGGAGTCGAGCGGGGGCGAGTAATCAGCCCCAGAATTTT
>TRBJ2-7|NA|13|TRBV7-9|NA
CASSLVDFGEQYF
TGTGCCAGCAGCTTAGTGGACTTCGGCGAGCAGTACTTC
>TRBJ2-1|TRBD2|13|TRBV6-6|few
CASSSGGDYEQFF
TGTGCCAGCAGTTCGGGGGGGGACTATGAGCAGTTCTTC
>TRBJ2-7|TRBD2|13|TRBV5-4|NA
CASSKREDYEQYF
TGTGCCAGCAGTAAGCGGGAGGACTACGAGCAGTACTTC
>TRBJ2-7|TRBD1|18|TRBV28|NA
CASSSPTGSRSWLYEQYF
TGTGCCAGCAGTTCACCGACAGGGTCTCGGAGCTGGCTCTACGAGCAGTACTTC
>TRBJ2-2|TRBD1|16|TRBV27|NA
CASRPSGTANTGELFF
TGTGCCAGCAGACCCTCCGGGACAGCGAACACCGGGGAGCTGTTTTTT
>TRBJ2-3|NA|15|TRBV5-1|NA
CASSLAGLGTDTQYF
TGCGCCAGCAGCTTGGCGGGGTTGGGCACAGATACGCAGTATTTT
>TRBJ2-7|NA|15|TRBV7-2|NA
CASSSGQFPPYEQYF
TGTGCCAGCAGCTCAGGACAGTTCCCTCCCTACGAGCAGTACTTC
>TRBJ2-7|NA|13|TRBV19|NA
CASSKGFSYEQYF
TGTGCCAGTAGTAAGGGGTTCTCCTACGAGCAGTACTTC
>TRBJ2-7|TRBD1|13|TRBV30|NA
CAWIRDSSYEQYF
TGTGCCTGGATCCGGGACAGCTCCTACGAGCAGTACTTC
>TRBJ2-5|NA|14|TRBV7-3|NA
CASSGDIGGETQYF
TGTGCCAGCAGCGGGGATATTGGGGGGGAGACCCAGTACTTC
>TRBJ2-7|TRBD1|17|TRBV4-2|NA
CASSFSHRDSATYEQYF
TGTGCCAGCAGCTTTTCGCACCGGGACAGCGCAACCTACGAGCAGTACTTC
>TRBJ1-3|NA|15|TRBV7-9|NA
CASRRTQGPGNTIYF
TGTGCCAGCAGAAGAACACAGGGACCTGGAAACACCATATATTTT
>TRBJ1-5|NA|13|TRBV9|once
CASSVDGFQPQHF
TGTGCCAGCAGCGTAGACGGGTTCCAGCCCCAGCATTTT
>TRBJ2-1|TRBD2|12|TRBV30|NA
CAWSASGNEQFF
TGTGCCTGGAGTGCTAGCGGCAATGAGCAGTTCTTC
>TRBJ1-1|NA|12|TRBV6-5|few
CASGMTGSEAFF
TGTGCCAGCGGAATGACAGGCTCTGAAGCTTTCTTT